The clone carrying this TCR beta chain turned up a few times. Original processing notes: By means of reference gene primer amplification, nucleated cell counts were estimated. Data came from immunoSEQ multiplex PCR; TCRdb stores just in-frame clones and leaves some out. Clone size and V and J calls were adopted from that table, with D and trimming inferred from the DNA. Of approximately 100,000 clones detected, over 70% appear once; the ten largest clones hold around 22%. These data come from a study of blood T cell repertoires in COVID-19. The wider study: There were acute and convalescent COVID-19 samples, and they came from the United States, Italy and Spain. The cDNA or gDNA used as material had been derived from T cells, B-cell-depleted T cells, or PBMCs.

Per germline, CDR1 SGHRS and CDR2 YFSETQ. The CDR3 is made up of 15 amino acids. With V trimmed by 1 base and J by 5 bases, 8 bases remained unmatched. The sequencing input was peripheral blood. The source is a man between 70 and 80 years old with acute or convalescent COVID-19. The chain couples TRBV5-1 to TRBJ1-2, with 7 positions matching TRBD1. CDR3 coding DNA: TGCGCCAGCAGCTTGCAGGCAGGGGGTCCGTATGGCTACACCTTC. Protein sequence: CASSLQAGGPYGYTF.